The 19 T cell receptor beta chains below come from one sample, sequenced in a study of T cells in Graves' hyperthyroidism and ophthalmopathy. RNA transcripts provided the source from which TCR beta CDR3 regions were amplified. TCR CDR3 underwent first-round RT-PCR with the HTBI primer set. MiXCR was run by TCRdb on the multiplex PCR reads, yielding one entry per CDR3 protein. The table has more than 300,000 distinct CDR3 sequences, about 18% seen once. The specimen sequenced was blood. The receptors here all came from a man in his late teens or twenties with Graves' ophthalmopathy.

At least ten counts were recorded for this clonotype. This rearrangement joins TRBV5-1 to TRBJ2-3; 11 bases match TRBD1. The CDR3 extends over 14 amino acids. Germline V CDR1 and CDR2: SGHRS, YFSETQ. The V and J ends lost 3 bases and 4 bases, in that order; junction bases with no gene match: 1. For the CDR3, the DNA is TGCGCCAGCAGCTCGGGACAGGGGGCAGATACGCAGTATTTT. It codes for CASSSGQGADTQYF.

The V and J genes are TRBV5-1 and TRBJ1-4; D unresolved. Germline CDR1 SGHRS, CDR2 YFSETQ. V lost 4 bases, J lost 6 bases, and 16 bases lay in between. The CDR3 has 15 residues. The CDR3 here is CASSTSGGPDEKLFF. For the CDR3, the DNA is TGCGCCAGCAGCACCTCGGGAGGGCCGGATGAAAAACTGTTTTTT. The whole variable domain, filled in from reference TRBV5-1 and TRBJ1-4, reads KAGVTQTPRYLIKTRGQQVTLSCSPISGHRSVSWYQQTPGQGLQFLFEYFSETQRNKGNFPGRFSGRQFSNSRSEMNVSTLELGDSALYLCASSTSGGPDEKLFFGSGTQLSVL.

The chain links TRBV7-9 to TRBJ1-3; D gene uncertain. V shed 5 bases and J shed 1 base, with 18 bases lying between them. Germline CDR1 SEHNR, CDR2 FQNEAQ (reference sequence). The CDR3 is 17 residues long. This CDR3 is CASSRPREKESGNTIYF. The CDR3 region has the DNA TGTGCCAGCAGCCGGCCAAGGGAAAAGGAATCTGGAAACACCATATATTTT.

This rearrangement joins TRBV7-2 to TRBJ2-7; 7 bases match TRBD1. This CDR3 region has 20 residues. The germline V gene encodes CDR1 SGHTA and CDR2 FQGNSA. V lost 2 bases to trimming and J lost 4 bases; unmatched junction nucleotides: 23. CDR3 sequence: CASSLRQQGWSPGYDYEQYF. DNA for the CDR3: TGTGCCAGCAGCTTAAGGCAACAGGGGTGGTCCCCAGGGTACGATTACGAGCAGTACTTC.

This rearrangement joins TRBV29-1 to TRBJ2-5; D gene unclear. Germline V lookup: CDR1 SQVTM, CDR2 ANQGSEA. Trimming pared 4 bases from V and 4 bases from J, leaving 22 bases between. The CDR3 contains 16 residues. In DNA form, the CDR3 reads TGCAGCGTTGGGGGTGGTAGTAGGTCCCTCCGAGAGACCCAGTACTTC. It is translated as CSVGGGSRSLRETQYF.

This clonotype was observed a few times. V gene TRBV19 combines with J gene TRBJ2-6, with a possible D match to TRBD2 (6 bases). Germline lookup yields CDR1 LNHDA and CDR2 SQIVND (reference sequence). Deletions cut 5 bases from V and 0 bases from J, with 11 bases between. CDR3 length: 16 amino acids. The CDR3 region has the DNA TGTGCCAGTAGTCCCCGGGGGAACTCTGGGGCCAACGTCCTGACTTTC. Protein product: CASSPRGNSGANVLTF.

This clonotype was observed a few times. CDR3: CATSRRTESSGNTIYF. The CDR3 DNA sequence: TGTGCCACCAGCAGGAGGACAGAGAGCTCTGGAAACACCATATATTTT. The rearrangement joins TRBV15 to TRBJ1-3, with TRBD1 as a possible D gene (6 bases). The CDR3 is made up of 16 amino acids. The germline V gene has CDR1 LNHNV and CDR2 YYDKDF (reference sequence). V lost 3 bases to trimming and J lost 0 bases, with 12 bases between them.

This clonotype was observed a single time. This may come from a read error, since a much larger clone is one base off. CDR3 in DNA: TGTGCCAGCAGTGTTTCAGGGAAGGGTACCGAGCGGTACTTC. Protein product: CASSVSGKGTERYF. The rearrangement joins TRBV12-3 or TRBV12-4 to TRBJ2-7, with D maybe TRBD1 (5 bases). The CDR3 loop spans 14 amino acids.

The CDR3 reads CASSLMVDSNQPQHF. Written as DNA, the CDR3 is TGTGCCAGCAGCTTGATGGTCGATAGCAATCAGCCCCAGCATTTT. The chain is built from TRBV5-5 and TRBJ1-5; D call uncertain. This CDR3 comprises 15 residues. CDR1 is SGHKS, CDR2 YYEKEE, per germline (reference sequence). V was pared by 1 base and J by 0 bases, with 8 bases between.

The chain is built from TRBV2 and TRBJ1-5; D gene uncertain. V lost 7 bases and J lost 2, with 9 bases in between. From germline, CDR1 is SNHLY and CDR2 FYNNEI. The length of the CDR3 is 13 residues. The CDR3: CASTELGNQPQHF. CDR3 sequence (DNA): TGTGCCAGCACGGAGCTGGGCAATCAGCCCCAGCATTTT.

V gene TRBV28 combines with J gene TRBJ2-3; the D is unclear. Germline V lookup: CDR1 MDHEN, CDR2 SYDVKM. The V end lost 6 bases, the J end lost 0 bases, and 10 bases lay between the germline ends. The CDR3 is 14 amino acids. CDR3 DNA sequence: TGTGCCAGCAGGGGTGTCGTTAGCACAGATACGCAGTATTTT. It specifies CASRGVVSTDTQYF. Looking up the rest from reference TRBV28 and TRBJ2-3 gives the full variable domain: DVKVTQSSRYLVKRTGEKVFLECVQDMDHENMFWYRQDPGLGLRLIYFSYDVKMKEKGDIPEGYSVSREKKERFSLILESASTNQTSMYLCASRGVVSTDTQYFGPGTRLTVL.

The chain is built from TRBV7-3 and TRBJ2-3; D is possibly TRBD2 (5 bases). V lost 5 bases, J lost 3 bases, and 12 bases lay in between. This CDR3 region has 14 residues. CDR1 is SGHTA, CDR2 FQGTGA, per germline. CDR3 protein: CASSPGMGTDTQYF. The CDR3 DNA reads TGTGCCAGCAGCCCGGGAATGGGGACAGATACGCAGTATTTT.

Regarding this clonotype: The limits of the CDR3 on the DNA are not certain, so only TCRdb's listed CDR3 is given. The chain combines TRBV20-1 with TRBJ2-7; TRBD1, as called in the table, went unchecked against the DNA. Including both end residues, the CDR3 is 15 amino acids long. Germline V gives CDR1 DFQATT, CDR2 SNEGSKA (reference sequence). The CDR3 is CSARDLSLDSYEQYF.

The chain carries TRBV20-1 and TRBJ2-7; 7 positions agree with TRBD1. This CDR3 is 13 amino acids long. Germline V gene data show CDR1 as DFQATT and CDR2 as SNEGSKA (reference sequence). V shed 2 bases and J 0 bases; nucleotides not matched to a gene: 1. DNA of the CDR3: TGCAGTGCTAGACAGGGGGACTCCTACGAGCAGTACTTC. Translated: CSARQGDSYEQYF.

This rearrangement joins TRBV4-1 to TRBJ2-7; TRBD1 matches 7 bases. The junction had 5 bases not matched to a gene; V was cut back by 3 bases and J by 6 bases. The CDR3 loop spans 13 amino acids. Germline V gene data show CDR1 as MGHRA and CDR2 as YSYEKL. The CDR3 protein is CASSHLGTVEQYF. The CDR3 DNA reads TGCGCCAGCAGCCACCTCGGGACAGTCGAGCAGTACTTC.

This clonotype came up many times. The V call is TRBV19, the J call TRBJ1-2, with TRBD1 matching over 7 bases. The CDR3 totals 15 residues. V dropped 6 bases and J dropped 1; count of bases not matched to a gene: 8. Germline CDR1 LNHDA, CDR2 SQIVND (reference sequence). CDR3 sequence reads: CASRPGTALNYGYTF. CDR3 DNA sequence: TGTGCCAGTAGACCGGGGACAGCACTTAACTATGGCTACACCTTC.

In DNA, the CDR3 is TGTGCCAGCAGTTACCGGCTAGCGGGGGGCCTAAAGAGCTCCTACAATGAGCAGTTCTTC. Translation: CASSYRLAGGLKSSYNEQFF. The chain employs TRBV6-5 and TRBJ2-1; TRBD2 matches at 11 bases. J was trimmed by 0 bases and V by 2 bases; bases with no gene match: 12. Looked up from germline, CDR1 is MNHEY and CDR2 is SVGAGI. The length of the CDR3 is 20 residues.

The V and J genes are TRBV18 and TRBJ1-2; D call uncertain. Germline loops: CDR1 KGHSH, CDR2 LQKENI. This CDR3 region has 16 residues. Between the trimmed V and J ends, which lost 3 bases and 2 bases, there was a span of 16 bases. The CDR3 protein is CASSPEGLEGNYGYTF. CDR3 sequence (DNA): TGTGCCAGCTCACCCGAGGGTCTTGAAGGGAACTATGGCTACACCTTC.

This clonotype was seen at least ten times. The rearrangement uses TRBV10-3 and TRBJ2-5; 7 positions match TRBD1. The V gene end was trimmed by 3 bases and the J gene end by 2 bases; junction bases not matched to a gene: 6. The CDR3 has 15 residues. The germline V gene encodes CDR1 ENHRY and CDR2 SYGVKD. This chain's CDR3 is CAISDGDRVQETQYF. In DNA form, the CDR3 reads TGTGCCATCAGTGACGGAGACAGGGTGCAAGAGACCCAGTACTTC.